The rows below give T cell receptor beta chains drawn from one sample of a study of radiotherapy plus CTLA-4 blockade in lung cancer. The assay was immunoSEQ multiplex PCR, and TCRdb's table has in-frame clones only and misses some. The sample shows roughly 42,000 clones, more than 75% of them seen only once. The sequenced sample was peripheral blood, obtained from a patient treated with radiotherapy plus ipilimumab. The receptors originated from a human donor with non-small cell lung cancer that progressed on radiotherapy plus ipilimumab. Both conserved end residues are part of each CDR3. A D gene is named only where the DNA matches it firmly. For some rows the clone size is stated as once, few or many, or as a class when expanded; others skip it.

j_gene | d_gene | v_gene | abundance | CDR3aa | CDR3nt
TRBJ1-2 | . | TRBV4-2 | few | CASSQENPGGSGYTF | TGTGCCAGCAGCCAAGAAAACCCGGGGGGTAGTGGCTACACCTTC
TRBJ2-7 | . | TRBV7-3 | . | CASSQEVGYAYEQYF | TGTGCCAGCAGCCAGGAGGTGGGGTACGCCTACGAGCAGTACTTC
TRBJ1-2 | TRBD1 | TRBV18 | . | CASSDRDYGYTF | TGTGCCAGCTCCGACAGGGACTATGGCTACACCTTC
TRBJ1-2 | . | TRBV2 | . | CASSPGQTYYGYTF | TGTGCCAGCAGCCCCGGACAGACGTACTATGGCTACACCTTC
TRBJ1-5 | . | TRBV23-1 | . | CASSPREPQHF | TGCGCCAGCAGTCCGAGGGAGCCCCAGCATTTT
TRBJ2-3 | TRBD1 | TRBV6-1 | . | CASSTGGPVTDTQYF | TGTGCCAGCAGTACAGGGGGCCCCGTGACAGATACGCAGTATTTT
TRBJ2-7 | TRBD1 | TRBV5-5 | . | CASSVTRQGVQYF | TGTGCCAGCAGCGTGACCCGACAGGGGGTACAGTACTTC
TRBJ1-1 | . | TRBV7-2 | . | CASSRENTEAFF | TGTGCCAGCAGCCGAGAAAACACTGAAGCTTTCTTT
TRBJ2-7 | TRBD1 | TRBV29-1 | few | CSGQGEGSYEQYF | TGCAGCGGACAGGGTGAGGGCTCCTACGAGCAGTACTTC
TRBJ1-2 | . | TRBV5-6 | . | CASSLLDRSNYGYTF | TGTGCCAGCAGCCTTCTCGACAGGTCGAACTATGGCTACACCTTC
TRBJ2-3 | . | TRBV5-1 | few | CASLEEGGPWDTQYF | TGCGCCAGCCTCGAAGAGGGGGGGCCCTGGGATACGCAGTATTTT
TRBJ2-5 | TRBD1 | TRBV7-2 | . | CASSLGGQKVETQYF | TGTGCCAGCAGCTTAGGGGGACAGAAGGTAGAGACCCAGTACTTC
TRBJ2-3 | TRBD2 | TRBV5-1 | . | CASRPTSGTTDTQYF | TGCGCCAGCCGACCGACTAGCGGCACCACAGATACGCAGTATTTT
TRBJ1-1 | . | TRBV5-1 | . | CASSGQAGAKTEAFF | TGCGCCAGCAGCGGGCAGGCAGGGGCGAAGACTGAAGCTTTCTTT
TRBJ2-1 | . | TRBV25-1 | . | CASSESTVDNEQFF | TGTGCCAGCAGTGAATCTACAGTAGACAATGAGCAGTTCTTC
TRBJ1-2 | . | TRBV6-6 | . | CASRQGERNYGYTF | TGTGCCAGCAGACAGGGCGAACGGAACTATGGCTACACCTTC
TRBJ2-3 | TRBD1 | TRBV19 | . | CASSIRQGPSTDTQYF | TGTGCCAGTAGTATCAGACAGGGCCCTAGCACAGATACGCAGTATTTT
TRBJ2-3 | TRBD2 | TRBV19 | . | CASKRGVPTDTQYF | TGTGCCAGCAAACGGGGGGTGCCCACAGATACGCAGTATTTT
TRBJ2-3 | TRBD2 | TRBV5-1 | . | CASSLPSGSDTQYF | TGCGCCAGCAGCTTGCCTAGCGGTTCAGATACGCAGTATTTT
TRBJ2-7 | . | TRBV2 | . | CASSELSQDYEQYF | TGTGCCAGCAGTGAACTGAGCCAGGACTACGAGCAGTACTTC
TRBJ1-1 | TRBD1 | TRBV7-9 | . | CASSPTGGTEAFF | TGTGCCAGCAGCCCGACAGGGGGGACTGAAGCTTTCTTT
TRBJ2-7 | . | TRBV9 | . | CASSVGGAGTVYEQYF | TGTGCCAGCAGCGTAGGGGGGGCGGGGACAGTGTACGAGCAGTACTTC
TRBJ2-3 | TRBD2 | TRBV4-1 | . | CASSQGTSGGGTDTQYF | TGCGCCAGCAGCCAAGGAACGAGCGGGGGGGGCACAGATACGCAGTATTTT
TRBJ1-5 | . | TRBV18 | few | CASSASRGTNQPQHF | TGTGCCAGCTCAGCCAGCCGGGGGACCAATCAGCCCCAGCATTTT
TRBJ1-1 | . | TRBV6-1 | . | CASSEVSAFF | TGTGCCAGCAGTGAAGTTAGCGCTTTCTTT
TRBJ1-5 | TRBD1 | TRBV19 | . | CASSIRDRDNQPQHF | TGTGCCAGTAGTATAAGGGACAGAGACAATCAGCCCCAGCATTTT
TRBJ1-2 | . | TRBV7-2 | . | CASSLPVKNYGYTF | TGTGCCAGCAGCCTCCCGGTTAAAAACTATGGCTACACCTTC
TRBJ1-1 | TRBD1 | TRBV9 | . | CASSAQGAGNTEAFF | TGTGCCAGCAGCGCACAGGGGGCTGGGAACACTGAAGCTTTCTTT
TRBJ2-3 | . | TRBV5-4 | . | CASSLISGDTQYF | TGTGCCAGCAGCTTGATTAGCGGAGATACGCAGTATTTT
TRBJ2-3 | TRBD2 | TRBV7-3 | . | CASSLGGTIRPDTQYF | TGTGCCAGCAGCTTAGGGGGGACTATTCGACCAGATACGCAGTATTTT
TRBJ1-1 | . | TRBV29-1 | few | CSVAGYRQMNTEAFF | TGCAGCGTCGCAGGGTATCGCCAAATGAACACTGAAGCTTTCTTT
TRBJ2-2 | TRBD1 | TRBV4-3 | . | CASSTRDSSTGELFF | TGCGCCAGCAGCACCCGGGACAGTTCCACCGGGGAGCTGTTTTTT
TRBJ1-1 | . | TRBV18 | . | CASSPQGITEAFF | TGTGCCAGCTCACCACAGGGGATCACTGAAGCTTTCTTT
TRBJ1-6 | . | TRBV14 | . | CASDGGPNSPLHF | TGTGCCAGCGACGGGGGACCGAATTCACCCCTCCACTTT
TRBJ2-1 | TRBD1 | TRBV29-1 | . | CSANRGTGNEQFF | TGCAGCGCCAACAGGGGGACCGGTAATGAGCAGTTCTTC
TRBJ1-2 | . | TRBV4-2 | few | CASSQTTGNYGYTF | TGTGCCAGCAGCCAAACCACAGGGAACTATGGCTACACCTTC
TRBJ1-5 | . | TRBV6-5 | . | CASRALDNQPQHF | TGTGCCAGCAGAGCCTTAGACAATCAGCCCCAGCATTTT
TRBJ2-7 | TRBD1 | TRBV7-2 | . | CASSPMGDRAYEQYF | TGTGCCAGCAGCCCCATGGGGGACAGGGCCTACGAGCAGTACTTC
TRBJ1-1 | . | TRBV29-1 | . | CSVSGTTNTEAFF | TGCAGCGTTTCCGGGACAACGAACACTGAAGCTTTCTTT
TRBJ1-1 | . | TRBV18 | . | CASSPNSPPMNTEAFF | TGTGCCAGCTCACCCAACAGCCCCCCTATGAACACTGAAGCTTTCTTT
TRBJ1-2 | TRBD1 | TRBV19 | . | CASSIQGAGYGYTF | TGTGCCAGTAGTATTCAGGGGGCCGGCTATGGCTACACCTTC
TRBJ1-1 | . | TRBV4-3 | . | CASSQGTYGSTEAFF | TGCGCCAGCAGCCAAGGGACCTACGGGAGCACTGAAGCTTTCTTT
TRBJ2-7 | . | TRBV6-5 | . | CASSYGQAGAYEQYF | TGTGCCAGCAGTTACGGCCAGGCCGGGGCCTACGAGCAGTACTTC
TRBJ2-7 | . | TRBV5-4 | . | CASSLGGRPEQYF | TGTGCCAGCAGCCTGGGGGGCCGGCCGGAGCAGTACTTC
TRBJ2-3 | TRBD1 | TRBV7-3 | . | CASSLGDRSDTQYF | TGTGCCAGCAGCTTGGGGGACAGGTCAGATACGCAGTATTTT
TRBJ2-4 | TRBD1 | TRBV7-2 | . | CASSLGQGAWNIQYF | TGTGCCAGCAGCTTAGGCCAGGGGGCATGGAACATTCAGTACTTC
TRBJ2-1 | TRBD2 | TRBV6-1 | . | CASSELELAGFSSYNEQFF | TGTGCCAGCAGTGAACTTGAACTAGCGGGCTTTAGCTCCTACAATGAGCAGTTCTTC
TRBJ2-2 | . | TRBV5-1 | . | CASSFSTRASNTGELFF | TGCGCCAGCAGCTTCAGCACCCGAGCGTCGAACACCGGGGAGCTGTTTTTT